One and the same sample provided the 22 T cell receptor beta chains below, sequenced in a study of T cells in Graves' hyperthyroidism and ophthalmopathy. RNA transcripts were the template for amplifying TCR beta CDR3 regions. During a first-round RT-PCR of the TCR CDR3, the HTBI primer set was used. TCRdb fed the multiplex PCR reads into MiXCR, producing one record per CDR3 protein. This table has 650,000 to 850,000 distinct CDR3 sequences, around a sixth appearing once. Sequencing was performed on blood. These receptors all come from a woman between 50 and 59 years old with Graves' hyperthyroidism that later progressed to Graves' ophthalmopathy.

Worth noting for this clonotype: Given a much more abundant clone one base away, this may be a read error. The chain recombines TRBV11-2 with TRBJ1-1; the match to TRBD1 covers 8 bases. CDR3 size: 15 residues. Germline values: CDR1 SGHAT, CDR2 FQNNGV. The CDR3 region is CTSSDGQGMNTEAFF. The CDR3 DNA is TGTACCAGCAGCGATGGACAGGGTATGAACACTGAAGCTTTCTTT.

V is TRBV6-1 and J is TRBJ2-4; 8 bases line up with TRBD1. Trimming took 6 bases from V and 1 from J; bases not matched to a gene: 8. Germline CDR1 MNHNS, CDR2 SASEGT. The CDR3 length is 16 residues. The CDR3 DNA reads as TGTGCCAGCAGCCCTTATACAGGGGGGGCCAAAAACATTCAGTACTTC. Its translation is CASSPYTGGAKNIQYF.

This clonotype was detected a few times. The chain uses TRBV27 and TRBJ2-1, with D maybe TRBD2 (6 bases). The CDR3 is made up of 15 amino acids. The ends were cut back, 4 bases at V and 4 bases at J, with 14 bases in the middle. The germline gives CDR1 MNHEY, CDR2 SMNVEV (reference sequence). CDR3 bases: TGTGCCAGCAGTTCAGCACGGGGAGGTTACAATGAGCAGTTCTTC. This encodes CASSSARGGYNEQFF.

About this clonotype: A much larger clone differs from this one at a single base, so this may be a read error. The rearrangement uses TRBV5-1 and TRBJ1-1; no definite D call. V lost 0 bases and J lost 7, with 10 bases in between. This CDR3 spans 13 amino acids. Per the germline V gene, CDR1 is SGHRS and CDR2 is YFSETQ. CDR3 residues: CASSLESAIEAFF. The CDR3 nucleotides are TGCGCCAGCAGCTTGGAATCGGCAATTGAAGCTTTCTTT.

This clonotype showed up many times. CDR3: CSARVNSTGTYEETQYF. In DNA, the CDR3 is TGCAGTGCTAGAGTAAACAGCACCGGGACCTACGAAGAGACCCAGTACTTC. This chain connects TRBV20-1 to TRBJ2-5; D tentatively fits TRBD1 or TRBD2 (5 bases each). This CDR3 spans 17 amino acids. Per germline, CDR1 DFQATT and CDR2 SNEGSKA (reference sequence). Trimming left V 1 base short and J 3 bases short, with 21 bases between.

Concerning this clonotype itself: A much larger clone differs by one base, so this may be a read error. The chain couples TRBV20-1 to TRBJ2-7; D not certain. The CDR3 runs to 15 residues. Germline V gene sequence: CDR1 DFQATT, CDR2 SNEGSKA (reference sequence). The ends were cut back, 1 base at V and 4 bases at J, with 17 bases in the middle. The CDR3 reads CSARAPAIRDYEQYF. The CDR3 coding sequence is TGCAGTGCTAGAGCCCCTGCGATAAGGGATTACGAGCAGTACTTC.

There are many counts of this clonotype. The V call is TRBV7-2, the J call TRBJ1-5; tentative D call: TRBD1 (6 bases). Looked up from germline, CDR1 is SGHTA and CDR2 is FQGNSA. The CDR3 runs to 14 residues. Trimming left V 5 bases short and J 6 bases short, with 14 bases between. CDR3 sequence (DNA): TGTGCCAGCAGCAGCACAGGGCGTACTCAGCCCCAGCATTTT. Translating gives CASSSTGRTQPQHF.

The chain joins TRBV5-1 to TRBJ1-6; D is perhaps TRBD1 (6 bases). Per the germline V gene, CDR1 is SGHRS and CDR2 is YFSETQ. V was cut by 7 bases and J by 0 bases, with 23 bases left in between. The CDR3 runs 19 residues. The CDR3 here is CASPRIRGQTTSYNSPLHF. The CDR3 nucleotides read TGCGCCAGCCCCCGAATAAGAGGACAGACGACCTCCTATAATTCACCCCTCCACTTT. Filled out from reference TRBV5-1 and TRBJ1-6, the complete variable domain reads KAGVTQTPRYLIKTRGQQVTLSCSPISGHRSVSWYQQTPGQGLQFLFEYFSETQRNKGNFPGRFSGRQFSNSRSEMNVSTLELGDSALYLCASPRIRGQTTSYNSPLHFGNGTRLTVT.

This clonotype appeared many times. The chain has TRBV19 and TRBJ1-1; no reliable D call. The CDR3 length is 10 residues. V was pared by 5 bases and J by 7 bases, with 5 bases between. Germline CDR1 reads LNHDA; CDR2 reads SQIVND (reference sequence). CDR3 protein: CASSDDEAFF. DNA of the CDR3: TGTGCCAGTAGTGACGATGAAGCTTTCTTT. The full variable domain, its missing parts supplied by reference TRBV19 and TRBJ1-1, is DGGITQSPKYLFRKEGQNVTLSCEQNLNHDAMYWYRQDPGQGLRLIYYSQIVNDFQKGDIAEGYSVSREKKESFPLTVTSAQKNPTAFYLCASSDDEAFFGQGTRLTVV.

The V and J genes are TRBV2 and TRBJ2-4, with TRBD2 identical over 10 bases. This CDR3 region has 15 residues. The germline V gene encodes CDR1 SNHLY and CDR2 FYNNEI. V shed 4 bases and J 7 bases; nucleotides not matched to a gene: 7. The CDR3 reads CASSVTSGVENIQYF. CDR3 DNA sequence: TGTGCCAGCAGTGTCACTAGCGGGGTAGAGAACATTCAGTACTTC.

The chain links TRBV5-1 to TRBJ2-1; D perhaps matches TRBD2 (5 bases). V was pared by 4 bases and J by 7 bases, with 15 bases between. The CDR3 totals 14 residues. Germline V lookup: CDR1 SGHRS, CDR2 YFSETQ. The CDR3 coding sequence is TGCGCCAGCAGCCCCTCTGGACTTCCAAATGAGCAGTTCTTC. The encoded protein is CASSPSGLPNEQFF.

This clonotype was seen more than once but under ten times. For the CDR3, the DNA is TGTGCCAACCAGACTGAGCACCAAGAGACCCAGTACTTC. It specifies CANQTEHQETQYF. The V call is TRBV6-2 or TRBV6-3, the J call TRBJ2-5; unclear D gene. The CDR3 has 13 amino acids. The germline V gene has CDR1 MNHEY and CDR2 SVGEGT. Trimming shortened V by 10 bases and J by 0 bases, and 12 bases separated the two germline ends.

The V call is TRBV15, the J call TRBJ2-2; D might be TRBD1 (5 bases). V lost 1 base and J 4 bases, leaving 10 bases between the germline ends. This CDR3 comprises 15 residues. The germline gives CDR1 LNHNV, CDR2 YYDKDF (reference sequence). The CDR3 sequence is CATSRVRVGTGELFF. Written as DNA, the CDR3 is TGTGCCACCAGCAGAGTCAGGGTTGGCACCGGGGAGCTGTTTTTT.

In this sample, this clonotype turned up a few times. The chain combines TRBV5-1 with TRBJ1-1, with D perhaps matching TRBD1 (5 bases). The CDR3 covers 13 residues. CDR1 and CDR2 from the germline V gene are SGHRS and YFSETQ. Trimming shortened V by 4 bases and J by 8 bases, and 15 bases separated the two germline ends. CDR3 sequence reads: CASSPGRGPEAFF. In nucleotides, the CDR3 is TGCGCCAGCAGCCCAGGTAGGGGACCCGAAGCTTTCTTT.

A few counts support this clonotype. V and J are TRBV9 and TRBJ2-1; 8 bases map to TRBD2. Germline values: CDR1 SGDLS, CDR2 YYNGEE. The V gene end was trimmed by 4 bases and the J gene end by 6 bases; junction bases not matched to a gene: 9. CDR3 size: 15 residues. CDR3 region: CASSTPAGAVNEQFF. CDR3 DNA sequence: TGTGCCAGCAGCACCCCAGCGGGGGCGGTCAATGAGCAGTTCTTC.

This clonotype was observed many times. The chain is built from TRBV7-9 and TRBJ2-1, with 10 positions matching TRBD1. Germline CDR1 is SEHNR and CDR2 is FQNEAQ (reference sequence). The CDR3 spans 15 residues. The J segment lost 6 bases and the V segment lost 1 base, leaving 3 bases of the junction unmatched. Written as DNA, the CDR3 is TGTGCCAGCAGCTTAGGGGACAGGGGTGGCAATGAGCAGTTCTTC. Translation gives CASSLGDRGGNEQFF.

This clonotype was counted only a few times. The chain employs TRBV6-6 and TRBJ1-1; D is undetermined. V lost 2 bases to trimming and J lost 10 bases, with 11 bases between them. This CDR3 spans 12 amino acids. Germline CDR1 reads MNHNY; CDR2 reads SVGAGI (reference sequence). The CDR3 nucleotides are TGTGCCAGCAGTTACGAGGCCAGAAGAGCTTTCTTT. This translates into CASSYEARRAFF.

V is TRBV7-8 and J is TRBJ2-1, with 13 bases that match TRBD2. This CDR3 has 14 amino acids. From germline, CDR1 is SGHVS and CDR2 FQNEAQ. Losses at the gene ends were 11 bases for V and 4 bases for J; bases not matched to a gene: 5. In nucleotides, the CDR3 is TGTGCCGTCCGGACTAGCGGGGGATACAATGAGCAGTTCTTC. This sequence encodes CAVRTSGGYNEQFF.

This clonotype was counted between two and nine times. The chain has TRBV10-3 and TRBJ1-2; D gene ambiguous. The CDR3 is made up of 14 amino acids. Trimming shortened V by 0 bases and J by 8 bases, and 13 bases separated the two germline ends. Germline CDR1 and CDR2: ENHRY and SYGVKD. The CDR3 DNA is TGTGCCATCAGTGAGTCGATAGAGACCGGAGGCTACACCTTC. It encodes CAISESIETGGYTF.

The V call is TRBV7-9, the J call TRBJ1-4; D is unresolved. Germline lookup yields CDR1 SEHNR and CDR2 FQNEAQ (reference sequence). The CDR3 is made up of 14 amino acids. Trimming took 0 bases from V and 3 from J, leaving 5 bases between them. CDR3 coding DNA: TGTGCCAGCAGCTTAGCTTTCTCTAATGAAAAACTGTTTTTT. Translation: CASSLAFSNEKLFF.

The CDR3, as DNA: TGTGCCAGCGCCGGCCAACAGGGAGCCAGCGTCGAGCAGTTCTTC. Protein: CASAGQQGASVEQFF. This chain links TRBV28 with TRBJ2-1; D might be TRBD1 (6 bases). V shed 8 bases and J shed 10 bases, with 24 bases lying between them. The CDR3 is 15 residues long. Germline V CDR1 and CDR2: MDHEN, SYDVKM.

About this clonotype itself: The junction differs from germline at one of its ends, possibly a read error. The V and J genes are TRBV2 and TRBJ1-6; no clear D. This CDR3 has 16 residues. Germline V gives CDR1 SNHLY, CDR2 FYNNEI. CDR3 coding DNA: TGTGCCGGCAGGCAACCTGGGAGCTCCTATAATTCACCCCTCCACTTT. Translating gives CAGRQPGSSYNSPLHF.